This TCR beta chain was recorded in a study of naive and memory T cell subsets. General observations from the study: From naive to CM, EM and EMRA, diversity decreased and Gini increased. Naive and memory subsets had different power law exponents for TCR abundance.

Both TRBC1 and TRBC2 were covered by a beta constant-region primer of two equimolar oligonucleotides. The ligated cDNA underwent four PCR rounds using SP2 and nested alpha and beta constant-region primers. MiXCR, run by TCRdb on the UMI-ligation and nested PCR reads, gives a single entry per CDR3 protein. The sample yields 80,000 or so distinct CDR3 sequences, over 9% seen once. From the second PCR step, alpha and beta chains were amplified apart. Four subsets defined by CD45RA and CD27 were sorted after CD3, CD4, CD8 and live/dead staining. This clonotype occurred many times. The target antigen is unknown. The material sequenced was naive CD8+ T cells from blood. The origin of this receptor is a human donor in good health.

DNA for the CDR3: TGCGCCAGCAGCCTCCCAGGGGGCGTCACTGAAGCTTTCTTT. It yields the protein CASSLPGGVTEAFF. The rearrangement uses TRBV4-1 and TRBJ1-1; 8 bases match TRBD1. Trimming cost V 4 bases and J 4 bases; bases outside gene matches: 5. The V gene's germline CDR1 is MGHRA and CDR2 YSYEKL. The CDR3 has 14 amino acids.